This TCR beta chain was profiled in a study of response to subunit inactivated influenza vaccine (dated by TCRdb to the late 2010s). Broadly, across the study: Deep quantitative T cell receptor repertoire profiling was used in the study to track responses to a trivalent subunit inactivated influenza vaccine.

To prepare the library, RT-PCR was applied. Sequenced on an Illumina HiSeq 2500. Using fastp at Q25 and MiXCR, TCRdb reprocessed the public reads and kept productive beta chains. All rows with the same CDR3 protein become a single entry with the most common DNA and genes. Counted in this sample were hundreds of thousands of distinct CDR3 sequences; around 20% of them appeared once. In total, the top ten clones hold about 11% of the sample. Comment on this clonotype: This receptor's antigen is unknown. Base qualities are not at hand, and no much larger clone is one base apart.

Study-level results and caveats: The authors proposed that each seasonal influenza vaccination may bring in only a limited number of new T cells.

The CDR3 sequence holds 13 residues, the cysteine and phenylalanine included. Here the CDR3 DNA is all that survives: 39 bases in frame from base 1. Clipping removes 7 bases from V and 9 bases from J, with 7 as the unmatched junction base count. Based on the germline V gene, the CDR1 and CDR2 sequences are MDHEN and SYDVKM. This material consisted of PBMCs from blood, taken roughly 5 days after vaccination. The chain is assembled from TRBV28 and TRBJ2-1; TRBD2 fits 9 bases in the junction. The TCR originated in a man aged 50-60 years who received an inactivated influenza vaccine. Donor details come from another sample of the same person, matched by shared clones. The DNA sequence is given as TGTGCCAGCACGGCGGGCGGGAGGGTTGAGCAGTTCTTC. Its protein reads: CASTAGGRVEQFF.